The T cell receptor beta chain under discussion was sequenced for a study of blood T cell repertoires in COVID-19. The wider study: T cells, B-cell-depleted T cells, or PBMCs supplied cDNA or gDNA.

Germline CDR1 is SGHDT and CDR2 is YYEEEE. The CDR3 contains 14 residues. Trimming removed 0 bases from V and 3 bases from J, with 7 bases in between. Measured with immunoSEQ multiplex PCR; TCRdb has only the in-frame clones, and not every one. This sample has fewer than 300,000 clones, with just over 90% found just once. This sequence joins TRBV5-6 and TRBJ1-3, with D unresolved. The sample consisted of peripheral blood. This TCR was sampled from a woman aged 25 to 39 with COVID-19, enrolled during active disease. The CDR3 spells CASSLEQLGNTIYF. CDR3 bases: TGTGCCAGCAGCTTGGAACAGCTTGGAAACACCATATATTTT.